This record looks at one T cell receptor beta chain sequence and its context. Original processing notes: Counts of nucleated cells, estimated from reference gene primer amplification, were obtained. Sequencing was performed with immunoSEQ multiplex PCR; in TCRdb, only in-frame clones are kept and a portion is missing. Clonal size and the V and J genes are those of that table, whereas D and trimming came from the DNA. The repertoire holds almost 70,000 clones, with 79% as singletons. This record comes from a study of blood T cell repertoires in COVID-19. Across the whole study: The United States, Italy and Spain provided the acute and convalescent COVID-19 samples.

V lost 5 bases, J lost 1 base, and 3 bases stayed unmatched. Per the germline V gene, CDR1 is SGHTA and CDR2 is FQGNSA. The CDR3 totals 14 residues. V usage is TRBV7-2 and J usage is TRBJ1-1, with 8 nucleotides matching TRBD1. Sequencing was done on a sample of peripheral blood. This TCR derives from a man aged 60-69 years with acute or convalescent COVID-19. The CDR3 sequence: CASSRDRRNTEAFF. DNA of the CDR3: TGTGCCAGCAGCCGGGACAGGAGGAACACTGAAGCTTTCTTT.